Sequencing of this T cell receptor (beta chain) was carried out in a study of T-cell memory formation after mild COVID-19. From the 5' RACE reads, TCRdb called clonotypes with MiXCR, one entry per CDR3 protein. The sample gives fewer than 600,000 distinct CDR3 sequences, about a fifth of which show up once; roughly 8.3% is in the top ten. Of note for this clonotype: Its target is not known.

The CDR3 length is 12 residues. V was trimmed by 3 bases and J by 2 bases, leaving 4 bases between them. Germline CDR1 is SGHTA and CDR2 is FQGNSA. Study-level results: Pre-infection memory harbored some responding clones, suggesting cross-reactive memory joined.

Sequencing was carried out using PBMCs or a T cell subset sorted from them (not recorded which). This sequence joins TRBV7-2 and TRBJ2-5; no reliable D call. This TCR came from an adult woman who had mild COVID-19 (a few samples of this study predate the infection). Cell type and time point are not known. The chain's CDR3 is CASSFHQETQYF. The CDR3 DNA reads TGTGCCAGCAGCTTCCATCAAGAGACCCAGTACTTC.